The clone carrying this T cell receptor (beta chain) has a count of ten or more. What it recognizes is unknown. This sample was taken from a study of T cell repertoires in cytomegalovirus infection. Turning to the study itself: Shared public TCR beta signatures pointed to both CMV infection and a matching HLA type. Study-wide results and limits: Carriers of CMV and the relevant HLA type were discriminated by public TCR beta frequency. Within the response measured ex vivo, HLA-C-restricted CMV-specific TCR beta clonotypes were dominant.

From the reads, TCRdb called clonotypes with MiXCR, one entry per CDR3 protein. Counted here are approximately 250,000 distinct CDR3 sequences, around 6.4% occurring once; the ten biggest clones make up 5.5% to 6.5%. Sequences were obtained from PBMCs. The receptor comes from a human donor in good health (CMV status not recorded). Some clones in this sample may be carry-over from other donors' samples.

The CDR3 DNA follows: TGTGCCAGCAGCTTAGCGCGGGGGGCCGCGAACACCGGGGAGCTGTTTTTT. Encoded protein: CASSLARGAANTGELFF. This rearrangement joins TRBV7-8 to TRBJ2-2; 8 positions match TRBD2. Trimming at V came to 0 bases and at J to 0 bases, leaving 3 bases not matched to a gene. The CDR3 loop spans 17 amino acids. CDR1 and CDR2 (germline): SGHVS, FQNEAQ.